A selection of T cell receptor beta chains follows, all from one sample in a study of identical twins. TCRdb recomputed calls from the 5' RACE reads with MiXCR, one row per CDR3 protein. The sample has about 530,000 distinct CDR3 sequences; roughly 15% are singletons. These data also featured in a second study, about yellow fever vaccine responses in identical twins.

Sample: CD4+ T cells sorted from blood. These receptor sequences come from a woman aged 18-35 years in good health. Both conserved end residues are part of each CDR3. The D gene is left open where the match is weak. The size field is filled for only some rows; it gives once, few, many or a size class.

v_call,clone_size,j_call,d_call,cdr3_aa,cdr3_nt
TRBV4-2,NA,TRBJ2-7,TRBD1,CASSLGQDVSYEQYF,TGTGCCAGCAGCCTAGGACAGGACGTCTCCTACGAGCAGTACTTC
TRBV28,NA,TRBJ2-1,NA,CAALGTLRYNEQFF,TGTGCCGCCCTCGGGACTCTTCGATACAATGAGCAGTTCTTC
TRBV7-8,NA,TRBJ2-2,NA,CASTRGSLNTGELFF,TGTGCCAGTACTCGAGGATCCTTGAACACCGGGGAGCTGTTTTTT
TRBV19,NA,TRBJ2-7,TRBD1,CASSTIGTGSFGEQYF,TGTGCCAGTAGTACTATTGGGACAGGGTCATTCGGCGAGCAGTACTTC
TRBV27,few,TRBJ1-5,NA,CASSLWRGNQPQHF,TGTGCCAGCAGTTTATGGCGAGGCAATCAGCCCCAGCATTTT
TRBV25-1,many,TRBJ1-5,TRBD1,CASRGQGNQPQHF,TGTGCCAGCAGAGGACAGGGCAATCAGCCCCAGCATTTT
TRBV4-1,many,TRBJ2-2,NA,CASSPSAETTGELFF,TGCGCCAGCAGCCCTAGTGCGGAGACCACCGGGGAGCTGTTTTTT
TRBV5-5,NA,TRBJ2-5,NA,CASSLFRQGGETQYF,TGTGCCAGCAGCTTGTTTCGGCAGGGGGGAGAGACCCAGTACTTC
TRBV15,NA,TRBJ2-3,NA,CATSRVLAGDTQYF,TGTGCCACCAGCAGAGTACTGGCCGGAGATACGCAGTATTTT
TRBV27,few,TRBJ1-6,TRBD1,CASSLYPRQGTSPLHF,TGTGCCAGCAGTTTATACCCGAGACAGGGAACATCACCCCTCCACTTT
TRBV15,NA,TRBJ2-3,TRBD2,CATSREGSGSISDTQYF,TGTGCCACCAGCAGAGAGGGTAGCGGGAGTATCTCAGATACGCAGTATTTT
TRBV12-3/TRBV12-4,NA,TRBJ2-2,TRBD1,CASSLAQGAGELFF,TGTGCCAGCAGTTTAGCTCAGGGGGCCGGGGAGCTGTTTTTT
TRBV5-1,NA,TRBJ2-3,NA,CASSLTPVQGTDTQYF,TGCGCCAGCAGCTTGACTCCAGTCCAGGGCACAGATACGCAGTATTTT
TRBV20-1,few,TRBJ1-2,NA,CSARAVPLGVRSYGYTF,TGCAGTGCTAGAGCCGTCCCCCTGGGGGTCAGGAGCTATGGCTACACCTTC
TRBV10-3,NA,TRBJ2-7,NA,CATRSGDEQYF,TGTGCCACCAGATCCGGAGACGAGCAGTACTTC
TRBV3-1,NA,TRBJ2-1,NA,CASSQMTGAYNEQFF,TGTGCCAGCAGCCAGATGACAGGAGCCTACAATGAGCAGTTCTTC
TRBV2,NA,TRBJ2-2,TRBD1,CASREDRLNTGELFF,TGTGCCAGCAGAGAGGACAGGCTTAACACCGGGGAGCTGTTTTTT
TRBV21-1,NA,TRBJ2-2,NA,CASSTPSGKHTGELFF,TGTGCCAGCAGCACCCCTAGCGGGAAACACACCGGGGAGCTGTTTTTT
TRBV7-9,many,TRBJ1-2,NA,CASSPGQFYGYTF,TGTGCCAGCAGCCCAGGGCAGTTCTATGGCTACACCTTC
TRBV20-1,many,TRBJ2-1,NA,CSARAYNEQFF,TGCAGTGCTAGAGCTTACAATGAGCAGTTCTTC
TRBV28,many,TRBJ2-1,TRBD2,CASSLRTSGNNEQFF,TGCGCCAGCAGCTTGAGGACTAGCGGAAACAATGAGCAGTTCTTC
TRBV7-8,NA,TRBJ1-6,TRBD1,CASSLFDRGNSPLHF,TGTGCCAGCAGCTTATTTGACAGGGGGAATTCACCCCTCCACTTT
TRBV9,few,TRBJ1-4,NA,CASSTGGGANEKLFF,TGTGCCAGCAGCACCGGGGGGGGCGCGAACGAAAAACTGTTTTTT
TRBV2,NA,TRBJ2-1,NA,CASRPIANEQFF,TGTGCCAGCAGGCCCATCGCTAATGAGCAGTTCTTC
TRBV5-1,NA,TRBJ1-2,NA,CASQASQGSYGYTF,TGCGCCAGCCAGGCCTCACAGGGCTCCTATGGCTACACCTTC
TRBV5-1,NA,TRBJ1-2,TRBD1,CASSVGGTGGANYGYTF,TGCGCCAGCAGCGTTGGGGGGACAGGGGGCGCGAACTATGGCTACACTTTC
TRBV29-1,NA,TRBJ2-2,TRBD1,CSVVGQGDTGELFF,TGCAGCGTTGTCGGACAGGGCGACACCGGGGAGCTGTTTTTT
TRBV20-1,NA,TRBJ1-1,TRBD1,CSAWDRGNTEAFF,TGCAGTGCCTGGGACAGGGGGAACACTGAAGCTTTCTTT
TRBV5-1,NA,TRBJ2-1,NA,CASSLLRQGYNEQFF,TGCGCCAGCAGCTTGTTACGGCAGGGTTACAATGAGCAGTTCTTC
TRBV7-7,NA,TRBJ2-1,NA,CASSLWGPHNEQFF,TGTGCCAGCAGCTTATGGGGGCCTCACAATGAGCAGTTCTTC